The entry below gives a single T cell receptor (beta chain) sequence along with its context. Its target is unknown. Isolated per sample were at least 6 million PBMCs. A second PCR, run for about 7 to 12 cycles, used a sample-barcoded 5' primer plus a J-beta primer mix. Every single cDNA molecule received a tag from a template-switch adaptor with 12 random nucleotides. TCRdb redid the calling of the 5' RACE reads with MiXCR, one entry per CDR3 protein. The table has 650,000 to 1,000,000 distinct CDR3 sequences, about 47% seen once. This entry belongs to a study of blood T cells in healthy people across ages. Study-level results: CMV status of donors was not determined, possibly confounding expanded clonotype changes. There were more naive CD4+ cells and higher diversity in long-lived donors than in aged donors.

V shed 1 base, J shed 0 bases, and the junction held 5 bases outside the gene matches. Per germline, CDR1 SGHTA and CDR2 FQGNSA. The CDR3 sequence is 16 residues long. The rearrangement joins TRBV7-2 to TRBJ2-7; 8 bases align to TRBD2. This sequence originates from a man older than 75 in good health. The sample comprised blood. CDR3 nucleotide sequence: TGTGCCAGCAGCTTAGTATCCGGGACTAGCTCCTACGAGCAGTACTTC. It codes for CASSLVSGTSSYEQYF.